A single sample gave rise to the 17 T cell receptor beta chains below, sequenced in a study. One entry per CDR3 protein, called by TCRdb with MiXCR from the RT-PCR reads. The sample has about 680,000 distinct CDR3 sequences; 14% are singletons. The specimen sequenced was memory CD4+ T cells from blood. These receptors were collected from a female donor in good health, serving as a healthy control.

This clonotype was seen only a few times. The V gene is TRBV28, the J gene TRBJ2-1, with 10 bases lining up with TRBD2. V dropped 3 bases and J dropped 8; count of bases not matched to a gene: 10. The CDR3 has 16 residues. The germline CDR1 and CDR2 sequences are MDHEN and SYDVKM. The CDR3 sequence: CASSFRRWTSGDEQFF. CDR3 in DNA: TGTGCCAGCAGTTTCCGTCGGTGGACTAGCGGAGATGAGCAGTTCTTC.

The chain uses TRBV28 and TRBJ1-4, with D perhaps matching TRBD1 (6 bases). Deletions cut 1 base from V and 11 bases from J, with 14 bases between. Germline V CDR1 and CDR2: MDHEN, SYDVKM. The CDR3 length is 14 residues. This chain's CDR3 is CASSLSSGDFKLFF. CDR3 coding DNA: TGTGCCAGCAGTTTATCCTCAGGGGACTTTAAACTGTTTTTT.

In its sample, this clonotype was seen many times. The chain is built from TRBV4-1 and TRBJ2-5, with D possibly matching TRBD1 (6 bases). The CDR3 contains 17 residues. Looked up from germline, CDR1 is MGHRA and CDR2 is YSYEKL. Trimming removed 4 bases at V and 0 bases at J, with 18 bases between. Here the CDR3 reads CASSRRAGTMYQETQYF. The CDR3, as DNA: TGCGCCAGCAGCCGGCGTGCCGGGACAATGTACCAAGAGACCCAGTACTTC.

This clonotype was picked up many times. This sequence joins TRBV7-3 and TRBJ2-3; D is possibly TRBD1 (6 bases). The CDR3 sequence is 15 residues long. V lost 2 bases and J 2 bases, leaving 11 bases between the germline ends. CDR1 and CDR2 (germline): SGHTA, FQGTGA. As DNA, the CDR3 is TGTGCCAGCAGCTTATTTTCAGGGGCCACAGATACGCAGTATTTT. Translating gives CASSLFSGATDTQYF.

This rearrangement joins TRBV18 to TRBJ2-3, with 8 bases identical to TRBD1. Germline V gene data show CDR1 as KGHSH and CDR2 as LQKENI. V trimming: 5 bases; J trimming: 1 base; junction bases outside the gene matches: 8. There are 16 residues in the CDR3. Here the CDR3 reads CASSSQGARGTDTQYF. CDR3 DNA sequence: TGTGCCAGCTCATCCCAGGGGGCGCGCGGCACAGATACGCAGTATTTT.

V usage is TRBV7-2 and J usage is TRBJ2-2; tentatively, D is TRBD1 (5 bases). The CDR3 totals 16 residues. Germline CDR1 and CDR2: SGHTA and FQGNSA. The V and J ends lost 4 bases and 6 bases respectively, with 18 bases between them. In DNA, the CDR3 is TGTGCCAGCAGCTCAAATTACAGACAGAATCCCGGGGAGCTGTTTTTT. Protein: CASSSNYRQNPGELFF.

V usage is TRBV10-3 and J usage is TRBJ2-1, with 8 bases that match TRBD2. Unmatched junction bases numbered 22, after V lost 10 bases and J lost 5 bases. CDR1 is ENHRY, CDR2 SYGVKD, per germline. CDR3 length: 18 residues. CDR3 nucleotide sequence: TGTGCCAGTGAGTTGATTCGGAGTAGCGGGACTCCGCACAATGAGCAGTTCTTC. Amino acid sequence: CASELIRSSGTPHNEQFF.

The sample holds many counts of this clonotype. The chain combines TRBV7-2 with TRBJ1-2; no firm D call. CDR1 and CDR2 (germline): SGHTA, FQGNSA. This CDR3 has 13 residues. V lost 5 bases to trimming and J lost 8 bases, with 15 bases between them. CDR3 loop: CASSPASFQGYTF. The CDR3 DNA sequence: TGTGCCAGCAGCCCCGCGTCCTTCCAGGGCTACACCTTC.

This clonotype showed up many times. V is TRBV7-2 and J is TRBJ2-7, with D possibly matching TRBD1 (5 bases). Trimming pared 2 bases from V and 3 bases from J, leaving 17 bases between. CDR1 and CDR2 from the germline V gene are SGHTA and FQGNSA. The CDR3 is 16 residues long. For the CDR3, the DNA is TGTGCCAGCAGCTTATTGGCCCCTGGGGCCTTCTACGAGCAGTACTTC. As protein: CASSLLAPGAFYEQYF.

V and J are TRBV7-9 and TRBJ1-6; 8 bases map to TRBD1. The CDR3 runs 15 residues. Losses at the gene ends were 2 bases for V and 8 bases for J; bases not matched to a gene: 5. CDR1 is SEHNR, CDR2 FQNEAQ, per germline (reference sequence). As DNA, the CDR3 is TGTGCCAGCAGCTTACGGGACAGGAAAGATTCACCCCTCCACTTT. Its translation: CASSLRDRKDSPLHF.

This clonotype came up a few times. The chain links TRBV7-2 to TRBJ1-1; tentatively, D is TRBD1 (6 bases). This CDR3 contains 15 residues. The germline V gene encodes CDR1 SGHTA and CDR2 FQGNSA. V was clipped by 2 bases and J by 1 base, with 11 bases between them. As DNA, the CDR3 is TGTGCCAGCAGCTTACGGGGGCACCAGAACACTGAAGCTTTCTTT. It encodes CASSLRGHQNTEAFF.

At least ten counts were recorded for this clonotype. The chain has TRBV20-1 and TRBJ2-1; 7 bases map to TRBD2. The CDR3 is 16 residues long. Germline V CDR1 and CDR2: DFQATT, SNEGSKA (reference sequence). The J segment lost 0 bases and the V segment lost 4 bases, leaving 9 bases of the junction unmatched. CDR3 in amino acids: CSATAERGYSYNEQFF. CDR3 nucleotide sequence: TGCAGTGCTACCGCGGAGCGGGGATACTCCTACAATGAGCAGTTCTTC.

The chain carries TRBV5-1 and TRBJ2-6; D is possibly TRBD1 or TRBD2 (5 bases each). The CDR3 contains 15 residues. CDR1 SGHRS and CDR2 YFSETQ come from the germline V gene. Deletions cut 4 bases from V and 1 base from J, with 9 bases between. The CDR3 sequence: CASSRGESGANVLTF. In DNA, the CDR3 is TGCGCCAGCAGCAGAGGGGAGTCTGGGGCCAACGTCCTGACTTTC.

This clonotype was observed a few times. J is TRBJ1-5 and V is TRBV20-1; D ambiguous. There are 14 residues in the CDR3. The germline V gene encodes CDR1 DFQATT and CDR2 SNEGSKA (reference sequence). The V and J ends lost 4 bases and 1 base respectively, with 11 bases between them. The CDR3 is CSATGRLSNQPQHF. The CDR3 nucleotides read TGCAGTGCTACCGGACGGCTGAGCAATCAGCCCCAGCATTTT.

This clonotype was detected ten times or more. V is TRBV28 and J is TRBJ2-7; D is unresolved. Trimming cost V 8 bases and J 3 bases, with 8 bases left between them. Germline V gene sequence: CDR1 MDHEN, CDR2 SYDVKM. The CDR3 contains 11 residues. The CDR3 DNA is TGTGCCAGCGAAGGGCGCTACGAGCAGTACTTC. Protein sequence: CASEGRYEQYF.

In this sample, this clonotype turned up many times. The V and J genes are TRBV7-2 and TRBJ1-2; 7 nucleotides line up with TRBD1. This CDR3 is 15 amino acids long. Germline V CDR1 and CDR2: SGHTA, FQGNSA. The junction had 10 bases not matched to a gene; V was cut back by 5 bases and J by 4 bases. CDR3 residues: CASSRPEQGIYGYTF. As DNA, the CDR3 is TGTGCCAGCAGCCGTCCCGAACAGGGGATCTATGGCTACACCTTC.

This clonotype was recorded a few times. CDR3 region: CASSTGSGDQPQHF. In DNA, the CDR3 is TGTGCCAGCAGCACCGGGTCGGGGGATCAGCCCCAGCATTTT. The chain uses TRBV28 and TRBJ1-5; perhaps TRBD1 as D (5 bases). In germline, CDR1 is MDHEN, CDR2 SYDVKM. CDR3 length: 14 residues. The ends were cut back, 6 bases at V and 5 bases at J, with 14 bases in the middle. Filled out from reference TRBV28 and TRBJ1-5, the complete variable domain reads DVKVTQSSRYLVKRTGEKVFLECVQDMDHENMFWYRQDPGLGLRLIYFSYDVKMKEKGDIPEGYSVSREKKERFSLILESASTNQTSMYLCASSTGSGDQPQHFGDGTRLSIL.